This T cell receptor beta chain was recovered during a study of blood T cell repertoires in COVID-19. Original handling: Reference gene primer amplification yielded estimated nucleated cell counts. The method was immunoSEQ multiplex PCR; TCRdb's version includes in-frame clones alone and lacks a portion of them. The DNA was the basis for D and trimming; V, J and clone size are from that table. The sample carries under 250,000 clones, around 86% recorded once. Trimming took 3 bases from V and 7 from J; bases not matched to a gene: 8. This CDR3 is built from 14 residues. CDR1 MDHEN and CDR2 SYDVKM come from the germline V gene. It was during active infection that Seattle patients were enrolled and then longitudinally followed. This clone was found a few times.

The chain employs TRBV28 and TRBJ1-2, with 7 bases that match TRBD1. This sequence was found in a woman over 75 with COVID-19, enrolled during active disease. Sequenced material: peripheral blood. The CDR3 DNA sequence: TGTGCCAGCAGTTTTAGGGGGCTACAATTTGGCTACACCTTC. It yields the protein CASSFRGLQFGYTF.